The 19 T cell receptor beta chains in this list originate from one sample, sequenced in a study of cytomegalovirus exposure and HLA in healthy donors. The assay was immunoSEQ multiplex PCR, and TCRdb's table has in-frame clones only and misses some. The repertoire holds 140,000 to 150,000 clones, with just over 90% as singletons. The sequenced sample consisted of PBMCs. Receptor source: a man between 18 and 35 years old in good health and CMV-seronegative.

CDR3 bases: TGTGCCAGCAGCTTGAGTAGCAATCAGCCCCAGCATTTT. Translated: CASSLSSNQPQHF. The chain joins TRBV7-2 to TRBJ1-5, with D hard to call. CDR3 length equals 13 residues. V lost 3 bases, J lost 0 bases, and 3 bases lay in between. Per germline, CDR1 SGHTA and CDR2 FQGNSA.

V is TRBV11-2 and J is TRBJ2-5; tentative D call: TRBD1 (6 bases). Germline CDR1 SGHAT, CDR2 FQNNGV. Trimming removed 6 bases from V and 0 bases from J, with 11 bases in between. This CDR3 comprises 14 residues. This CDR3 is CASRFTGYQETQYF. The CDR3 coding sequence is TGTGCCAGCAGGTTTACAGGGTACCAAGAGACCCAGTACTTC. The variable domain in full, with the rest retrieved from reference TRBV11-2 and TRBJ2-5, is EAGVAQSPRYKIIEKRQSVAFWCNPISGHATLYWYQQILGQGPKLLIQFQNNGVVDDSQLPKDRFSAERLKGVDSTLKIQPAKLEDSAVYLCASRFTGYQETQYFGPGTRLLVL.

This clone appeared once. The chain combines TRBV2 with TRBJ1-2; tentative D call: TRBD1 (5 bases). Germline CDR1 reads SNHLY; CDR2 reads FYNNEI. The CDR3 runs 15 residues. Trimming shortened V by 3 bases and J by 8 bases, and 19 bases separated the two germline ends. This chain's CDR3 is CASSEYRGTSGGYTF. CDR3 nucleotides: TGTGCCAGCAGTGAGTATCGTGGGACTTCGGGAGGCTACACCTTC.

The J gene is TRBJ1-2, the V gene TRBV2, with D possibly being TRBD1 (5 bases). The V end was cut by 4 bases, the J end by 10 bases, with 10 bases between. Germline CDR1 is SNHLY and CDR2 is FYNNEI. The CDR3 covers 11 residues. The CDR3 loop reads CASSAGGDYTF. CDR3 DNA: TGTGCCAGCAGTGCGGGGGGGGACTACACCTTC.

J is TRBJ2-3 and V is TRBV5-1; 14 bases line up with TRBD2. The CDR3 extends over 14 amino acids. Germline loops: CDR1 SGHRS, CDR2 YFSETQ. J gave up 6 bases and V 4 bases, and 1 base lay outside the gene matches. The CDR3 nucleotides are TGCGCCAGCAGCCGGACTAGCGGGAGGGATACGCAGTATTTT. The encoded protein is CASSRTSGRDTQYF. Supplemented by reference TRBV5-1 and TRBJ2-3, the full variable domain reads KAGVTQTPRYLIKTRGQQVTLSCSPISGHRSVSWYQQTPGQGLQFLFEYFSETQRNKGNFPGRFSGRQFSNSRSEMNVSTLELGDSALYLCASSRTSGRDTQYFGPGTRLTVL.

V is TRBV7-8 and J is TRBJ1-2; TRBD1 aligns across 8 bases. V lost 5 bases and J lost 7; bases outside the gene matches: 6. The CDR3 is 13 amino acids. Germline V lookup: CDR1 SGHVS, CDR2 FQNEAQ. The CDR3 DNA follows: TGTGCCAGCAGCAACGACAGGGGCTTTGGCTACACCTTC. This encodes CASSNDRGFGYTF.

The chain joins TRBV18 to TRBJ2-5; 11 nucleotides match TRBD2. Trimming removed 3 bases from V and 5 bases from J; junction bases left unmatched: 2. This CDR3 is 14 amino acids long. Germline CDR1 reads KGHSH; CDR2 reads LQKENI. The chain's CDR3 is CASSPGLAAETQYF. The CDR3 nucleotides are TGTGCCAGCTCACCGGGACTAGCGGCGGAGACCCAGTACTTC.

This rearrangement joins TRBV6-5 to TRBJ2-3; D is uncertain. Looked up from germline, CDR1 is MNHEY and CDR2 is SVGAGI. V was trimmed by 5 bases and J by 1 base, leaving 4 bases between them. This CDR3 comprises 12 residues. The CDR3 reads CASSPGTDTQYF. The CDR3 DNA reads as TGTGCCAGCAGTCCAGGCACAGATACGCAGTATTTT.

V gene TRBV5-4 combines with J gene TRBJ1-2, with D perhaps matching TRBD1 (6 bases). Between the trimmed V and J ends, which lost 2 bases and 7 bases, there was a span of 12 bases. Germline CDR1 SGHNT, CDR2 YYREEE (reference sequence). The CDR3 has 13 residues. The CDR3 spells CASSLSGTSGYTF. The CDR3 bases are TGTGCCAGCAGCTTATCCGGGACATCTGGCTACACCTTC.

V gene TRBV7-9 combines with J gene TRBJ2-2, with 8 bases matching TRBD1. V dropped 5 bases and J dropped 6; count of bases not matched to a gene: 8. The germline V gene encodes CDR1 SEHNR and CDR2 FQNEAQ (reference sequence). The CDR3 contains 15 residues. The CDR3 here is CASSPWTGSAGELFF. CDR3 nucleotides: TGTGCCAGCAGCCCTTGGACAGGGTCGGCCGGGGAGCTGTTTTTT.

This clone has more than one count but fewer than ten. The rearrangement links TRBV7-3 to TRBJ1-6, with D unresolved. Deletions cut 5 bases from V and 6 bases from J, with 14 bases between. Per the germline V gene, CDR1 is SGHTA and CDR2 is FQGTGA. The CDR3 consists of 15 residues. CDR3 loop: CASSRTSSVNSPLHF. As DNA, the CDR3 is TGTGCCAGCAGCCGCACTTCCTCGGTTAATTCACCCCTCCACTTT.

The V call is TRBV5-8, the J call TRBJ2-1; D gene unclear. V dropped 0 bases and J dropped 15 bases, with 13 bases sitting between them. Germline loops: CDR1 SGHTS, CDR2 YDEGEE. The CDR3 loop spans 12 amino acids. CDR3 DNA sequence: TGTGCCAGCAGCTTGGGTGGCAGTTACCCGTTCTTC. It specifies CASSLGGSYPFF.

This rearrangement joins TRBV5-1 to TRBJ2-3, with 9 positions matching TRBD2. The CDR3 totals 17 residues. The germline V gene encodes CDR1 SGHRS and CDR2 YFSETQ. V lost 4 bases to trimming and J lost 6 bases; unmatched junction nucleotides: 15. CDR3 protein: CASSLTSGLPGADTQYF. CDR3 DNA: TGCGCCAGCAGCCTGACTAGCGGCCTACCAGGGGCTGATACGCAGTATTTT.

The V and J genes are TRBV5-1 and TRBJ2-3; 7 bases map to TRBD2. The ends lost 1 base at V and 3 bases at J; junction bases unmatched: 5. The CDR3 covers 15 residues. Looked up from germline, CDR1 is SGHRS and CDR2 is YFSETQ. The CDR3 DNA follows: TGCGCCAGCAGCTTGACGGGAGGAGGGACAGATACGCAGTATTTT. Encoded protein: CASSLTGGGTDTQYF.

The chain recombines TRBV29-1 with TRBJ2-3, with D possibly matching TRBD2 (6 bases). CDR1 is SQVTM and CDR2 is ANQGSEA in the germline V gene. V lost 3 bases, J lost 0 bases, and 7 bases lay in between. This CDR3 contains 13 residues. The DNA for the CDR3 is TGCAGCGTTGAGGAGGGAAGCACAGATACGCAGTATTTT. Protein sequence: CSVEEGSTDTQYF.

CDR3 sequence: CASSSTGAWAGEQYF. The CDR3 DNA sequence: TGTGCCAGCAGTTCTACAGGGGCGTGGGCGGGCGAGCAGTACTTC. The rearrangement uses TRBV6-5 and TRBJ2-7; 7 nucleotides line up with TRBD1. Trimming took 4 bases from V and 6 from J; bases not matched to a gene: 12. The V gene's germline CDR1 is MNHEY and CDR2 SVGAGI. This CDR3 has 15 amino acids.

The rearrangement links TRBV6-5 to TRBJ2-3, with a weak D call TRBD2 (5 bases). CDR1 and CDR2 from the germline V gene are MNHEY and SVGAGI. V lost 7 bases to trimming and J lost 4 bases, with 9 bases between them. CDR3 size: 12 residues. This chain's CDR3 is CASTGVSDTQYF. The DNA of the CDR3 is TGTGCCAGCACCGGGGTGTCAGATACGCAGTATTTT.

Here the CDR3 DNA reads TGTGCCAGCATTTACGGGATCGCAAACAATGAGCAGTTCTTC. Amino acid sequence: CASIYGIANNEQFF. This rearrangement joins TRBV2 to TRBJ2-1; D may be TRBD2 (5 bases). Germline CDR1 reads SNHLY; CDR2 reads FYNNEI. V lost 7 bases and J 5 bases, leaving 15 bases between the germline ends. The CDR3 is 14 residues long.

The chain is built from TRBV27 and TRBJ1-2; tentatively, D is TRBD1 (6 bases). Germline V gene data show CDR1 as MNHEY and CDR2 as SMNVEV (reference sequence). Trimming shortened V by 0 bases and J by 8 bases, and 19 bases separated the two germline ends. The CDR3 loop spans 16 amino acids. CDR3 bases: TGTGCCAGCAGTTTATCCTGGGGGGGGCCCGGGGACGGCTACACCTTC. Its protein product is CASSLSWGGPGDGYTF.